This record concerns one T cell receptor beta chain sequence. The antigen remains undetermined. These data come from a study of OX40 agonist ivuxolimab in advanced cancers. This CDR3 is built from 14 residues. Germline CDR1 and CDR2: SGHTA and FQGNSA. V dropped 4 bases and J dropped 2; count of bases not matched to a gene: 5. Findings of the study overall: On average, CD8+ T cells showed a greater number of expanded clones than CD4+. Antigen specificity of clonally expanded peripheral T cells was not established.

Clones were sequenced by immunoSEQ multiplex PCR, and TCRdb holds only the in-frame ones, with some missing. The sample has around 60,000 clones; about 85% are singletons. The sequencing used CD4+ or CD8+ T cells sorted from blood, collected in a trial of the OX40 agonist ivuxolimab. This receptor was identified in an adult with an advanced solid tumor such as melanoma, head and neck, liver or kidney cancer. The chain combines TRBV7-2 with TRBJ2-7; TRBD1 matches 7 bases. The CDR3 DNA follows: TGTGCCAGCAGCTCACGACAGGGACCCTACGAGCAGTACTTC. Encoded protein: CASSSRQGPYEQYF. The entire variable domain, with the rest obtained from reference TRBV7-2 and TRBJ2-7, is as follows: GAGVSQSPSNKVTEKGKDVELRCDPISGHTALYWYRQSLGQGLEFLIYFQGNSAPDKSGLPSDRFSAERTGGSVSTLTIQRTQQEDSAVYLCASSSRQGPYEQYFGPGTRLTVT.